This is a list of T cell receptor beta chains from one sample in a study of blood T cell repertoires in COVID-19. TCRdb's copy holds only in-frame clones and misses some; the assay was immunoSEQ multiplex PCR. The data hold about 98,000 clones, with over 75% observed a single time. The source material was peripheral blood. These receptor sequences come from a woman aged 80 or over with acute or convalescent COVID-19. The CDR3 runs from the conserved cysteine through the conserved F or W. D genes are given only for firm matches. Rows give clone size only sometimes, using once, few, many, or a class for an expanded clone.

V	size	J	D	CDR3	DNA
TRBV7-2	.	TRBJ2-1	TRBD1	CASSPSGRGLNEQFF	TGTGCCAGCAGCCCCTCGGGCAGGGGGCTGAATGAGCAGTTCTTC
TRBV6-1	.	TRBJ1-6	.	CASSEGLGGSNSPLHF	TGTGCCAGCAGTGAAGGGCTAGGCGGATCTAATTCACCCCTCCACTTT
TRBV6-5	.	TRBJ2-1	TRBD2	CASQGTSAGLNEQFF	TGTGCCAGCCAGGGAACTAGCGCGGGGTTAAATGAGCAGTTCTTC
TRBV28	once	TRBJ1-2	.	CASSLSLNYGYTF	TGTGCCAGCAGTTTATCACTGAACTATGGCTACACCTTC
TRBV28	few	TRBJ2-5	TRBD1	CASSLWTGGAETQYF	TGTGCCAGCAGTTTATGGACAGGGGGCGCGGAGACCCAGTACTTC
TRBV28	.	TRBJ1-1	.	CASSFPGGGNTEAFF	TGTGCCAGCAGTTTCCCTGGGGGGGGGAACACTGAAGCTTTCTTT
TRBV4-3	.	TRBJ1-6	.	CASSQKTNNSPLHF	TGCGCCAGCAGCCAAAAGACAAATAATTCACCCCTCCACTTT
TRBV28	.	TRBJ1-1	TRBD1	CASSGQGYTEAFF	TGTGCCAGCAGTGGACAGGGGTATACTGAAGCTTTCTTT
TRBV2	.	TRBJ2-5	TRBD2	CASSGGTSGETQYF	TGTGCCAGCAGTGGGGGGACTAGCGGTGAGACCCAGTACTTC
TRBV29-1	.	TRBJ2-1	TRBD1	CSVVTGGSYNEQFF	TGCAGCGTTGTCACAGGGGGCTCCTACAATGAGCAGTTCTTC
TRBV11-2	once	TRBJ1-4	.	CASSLGTDREKLFF	TGTGCCAGCAGCTTAGGGACAGATCGGGAAAAACTGTTTTTT
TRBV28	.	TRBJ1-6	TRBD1	CASSLPGQGAISPLHF	TGTGCCAGCAGTTTACCAGGACAGGGGGCTATTTCACCCCTCCACTTT
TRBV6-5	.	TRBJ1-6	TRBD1	CASSRQGQAGSPLHF	TGTGCCAGCAGCCGACAGGGGCAGGCTGGCTCACCCCTCCACTTT
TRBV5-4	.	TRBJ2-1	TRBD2	CASSLRGGTYNEQFF	TGTGCCAGCAGCTTGCGGGGGGGGACCTACAATGAGCAGTTCTTC
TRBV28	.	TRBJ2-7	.	CASRSTSYEQYF	TGTGCCAGCCGTAGCACTTCCTACGAGCAGTACTTC
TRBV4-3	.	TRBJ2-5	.	CASSQEPRVKTQYF	TGCGCCAGCAGCCAAGAGCCCAGGGTCAAGACCCAGTACTTC
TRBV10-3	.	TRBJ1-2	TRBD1	CATQPGQGLGGRNYGYTF	TGTGCCACCCAACCGGGACAGGGTTTAGGAGGTCGGAACTATGGCTACACCTTC
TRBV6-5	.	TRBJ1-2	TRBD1	CASSRIQGARYGYTF	TGTGCCAGCAGTCGCATACAGGGGGCGAGGTATGGCTACACCTTC
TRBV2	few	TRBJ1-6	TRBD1	CASSVTGINSPLHF	TGTGCCAGCAGCGTGACAGGGATTAATTCACCCCTCCACTTT
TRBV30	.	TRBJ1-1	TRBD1	CAWSHRGGAPEAFF	TGTGCCTGGAGTCACAGGGGGGGGGCCCCTGAAGCTTTCTTT
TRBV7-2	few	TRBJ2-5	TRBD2	CASSVTGGETQYF	TGTGCCAGCAGCGTAACGGGGGGAGAGACCCAGTACTTC
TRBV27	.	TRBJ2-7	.	CASSLGGGRDEQYF	TGTGCCAGCAGTCTAGGGGGGGGAAGGGACGAGCAGTACTTC
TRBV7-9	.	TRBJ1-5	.	CASSSSPNQPQHF	TGTGCCAGCAGCTCAAGCCCCAATCAGCCCCAGCATTTT
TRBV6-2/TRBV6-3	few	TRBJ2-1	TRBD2	CASSEAGYSYNEQFF	TGTGCCAGCAGCGAAGCGGGGTACTCCTACAATGAGCAGTTCTTC
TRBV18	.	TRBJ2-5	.	CASSPLSGEETQYF	TGTGCCAGCTCACCACTGTCGGGAGAAGAGACCCAGTACTTC
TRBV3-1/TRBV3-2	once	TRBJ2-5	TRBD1	CASSLARTGGAGLETQYF	TGTGCCAGCAGCCTCGCTCGGACAGGGGGCGCGGGTCTTGAGACCCAGTACTTC
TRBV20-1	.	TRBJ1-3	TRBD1	CSASTGASGNTIYF	TGCAGTGCAAGTACAGGGGCCTCTGGAAACACCATATATTTT
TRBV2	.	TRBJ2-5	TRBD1	CASREDRVQETQYF	TGTGCCAGCAGGGAGGACAGGGTACAAGAGACCCAGTACTTC
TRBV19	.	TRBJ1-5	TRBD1	CASSRGLQGAEGQPQHF	TGTGCCAGTAGTAGGGGCCTACAGGGGGCTGAGGGTCAGCCCCAGCATTTT
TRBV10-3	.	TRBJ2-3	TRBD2	CAISETSGGTSTDTQYF	TGTGCCATCAGTGAGACTAGCGGGGGGACTAGCACAGATACGCAGTATTTT
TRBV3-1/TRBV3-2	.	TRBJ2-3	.	CASSPRGGRVTDTQYF	TGTGCCAGCAGCCCTCGAGGGGGAAGGGTCACAGATACGCAGTATTTT
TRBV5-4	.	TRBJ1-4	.	CASSLALNEKLFF	TGTGCCAGCAGCTTGGCCTTGAATGAAAAACTGTTTTTT